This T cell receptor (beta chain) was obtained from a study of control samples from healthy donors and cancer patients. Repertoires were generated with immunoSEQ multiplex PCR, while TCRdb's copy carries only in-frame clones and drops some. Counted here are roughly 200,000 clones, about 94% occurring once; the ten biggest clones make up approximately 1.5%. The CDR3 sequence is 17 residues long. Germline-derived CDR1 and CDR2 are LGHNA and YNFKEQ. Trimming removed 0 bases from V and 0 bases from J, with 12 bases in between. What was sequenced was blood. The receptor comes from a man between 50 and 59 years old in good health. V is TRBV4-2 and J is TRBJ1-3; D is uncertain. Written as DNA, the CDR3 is TGTGCCAGCAGCCAAGAGAGAAGGAGTCTCTCTGGAAACACCATATATTTT. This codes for CASSQERRSLSGNTIYF.